The clone carrying this T cell receptor beta chain was seen many times. Its matching antigen is unknown. The 5'RACE template-switching step produced TCR cDNA and added a universal primer site and UMIs. TCRdb reprocessed the 5' RACE reads with MiXCR, giving one entry per CDR3 protein. The repertoire includes some 250,000 distinct CDR3 sequences, less than 8.5% of them detected once, and approximately 0.87% sits in the top ten. The CDR3 has 15 residues. Trimming stripped 4 bases from V and 2 bases from J, with 14 bases between. Looked up from germline, CDR1 is LGHDT and CDR2 is YNNKEL (reference sequence). The source of the sample is a study of T cells after yellow fever vaccination. Whole-study context: Libraries from low-cell-number fractions were prepared with the SMART-Seq v4 Ultra Low Input RNA kit. General study findings and limits: Repertoires sorted by FACS could include abundant clonotypes that are contaminants from the bulk population. Reappearance after the booster was seen for most primary-vaccination clones, at roughly 96% CD4 and 70% to 90% CD8.

This receptor was identified in a man in his thirties or forties who received the YFV17D yellow fever vaccine. The chain has TRBV3-1 and TRBJ1-2; the D gene is possibly TRBD1 (5 bases). Sequenced here: CD4+ T cells sorted from PBMCs, sampled 15 days after the yellow fever booster vaccination. This CDR3 reads CASSPDRWGNYGYTF. For the CDR3, the DNA is TGTGCCAGCAGCCCCGACCGGTGGGGCAACTATGGCTACACCTTC.